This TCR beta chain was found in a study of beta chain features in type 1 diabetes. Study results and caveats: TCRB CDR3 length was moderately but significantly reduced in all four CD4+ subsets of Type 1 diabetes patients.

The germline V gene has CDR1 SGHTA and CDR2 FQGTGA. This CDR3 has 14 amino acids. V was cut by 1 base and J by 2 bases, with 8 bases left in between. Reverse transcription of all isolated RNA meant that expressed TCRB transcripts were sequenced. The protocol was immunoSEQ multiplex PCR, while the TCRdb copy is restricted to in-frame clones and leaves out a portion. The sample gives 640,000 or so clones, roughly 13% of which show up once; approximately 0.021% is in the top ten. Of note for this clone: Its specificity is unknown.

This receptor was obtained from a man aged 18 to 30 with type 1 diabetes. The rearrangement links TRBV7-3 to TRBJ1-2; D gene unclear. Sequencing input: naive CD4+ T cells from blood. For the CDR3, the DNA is TGTGCCAGCAGCTTAAGGCAGGCCAACTATGGCTACACCTTC. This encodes CASSLRQANYGYTF.